Here is one T cell receptor (beta chain) with its context. Its specificity is unknown. Serving as donors were healthy Finnish infants, each of whom was having open corrective surgery for congenital heart defects. During surgery, about 0.5-1 mL peripheral blood was drawn from four of eight donors. Genomic DNA was extracted from every available blood leukocyte. This table comes from immunoSEQ multiplex PCR, and its TCRdb copy is limited to in-frame clones, with some not included. This sample yields around 45,000 clones, of which around 95% are seen a single time; about 0.16% belongs to the top ten. This entry comes from a study of human thymus T cells. Findings and limits, study-wide: An apparent bias in V and J gene usage was seen in thymic and blood repertoires.

Germline CDR1 reads SGHRS; CDR2 reads YFSETQ. CDR3 length: 15 residues. The V and J ends lost 4 bases and 2 bases, in that order; junction bases with no gene match: 3. The sample consisted of blood. This sequence was found in a girl under three years old with a congenital heart defect but otherwise immunologically healthy. The chain is built from TRBV5-1 and TRBJ2-7; 13 bases fit TRBD2. The chain's CDR3 is CASSPLAGGPYEQYF. CDR3 nucleotide sequence: TGCGCCAGCAGCCCACTAGCGGGAGGGCCCTACGAGCAGTACTTC.